Included here is one T cell receptor (beta chain) sequence, with context. The CDR3 runs 17 residues. Deletions cut 5 bases from V and 0 bases from J, with 19 bases between. Germline V gene sequence: CDR1 LNHDA, CDR2 SQIVND (reference sequence). The data were taken from a study of cytomegalovirus exposure and HLA in healthy donors. With 60 Vbeta and 13 Jbeta primers, the PCR was carried out. Produced via immunoSEQ multiplex PCR; TCRdb's table is partial and in-frame only. The sample holds 120,000 to 150,000 clones. Material: PBMCs. The origin of this receptor is a woman between 18 and 30 years old in good health and CMV-seronegative. The J gene is TRBJ1-1, the V gene TRBV19, with TRBD1 as a possible D gene (6 bases). The CDR3, as DNA: TGTGCCAGTAGTCTCCGTCCGGGACAATTTTTGAACACTGAAGCTTTCTTT. Protein: CASSLRPGQFLNTEAFF.